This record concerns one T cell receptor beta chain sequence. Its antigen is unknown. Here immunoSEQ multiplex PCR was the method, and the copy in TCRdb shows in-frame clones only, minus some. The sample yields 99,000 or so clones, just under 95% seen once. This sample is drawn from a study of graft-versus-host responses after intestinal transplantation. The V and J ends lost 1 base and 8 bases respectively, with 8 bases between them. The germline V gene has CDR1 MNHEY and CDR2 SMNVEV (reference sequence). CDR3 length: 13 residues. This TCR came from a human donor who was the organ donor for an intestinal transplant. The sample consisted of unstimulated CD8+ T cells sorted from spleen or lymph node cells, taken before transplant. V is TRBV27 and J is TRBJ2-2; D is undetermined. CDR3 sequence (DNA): TGTGCCAGCAGTTTATATATTAGTGGGGAGCTGTTTTTT. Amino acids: CASSLYISGELFF.